Listed below are T cell receptor beta chains from one sample, sequenced in a study of blood T cell repertoires in COVID-19. Libraries were prepared by immunoSEQ multiplex PCR; TCRdb keeps only in-frame clonotypes and omits some of them. The sample has some 150,000 clones; over 70% are singletons. The sample consisted of peripheral blood. All receptors derive from a man in his 60s with acute or convalescent COVID-19. Both conserved end residues are part of each CDR3. A D gene is named only where the DNA matches it firmly. Where a row states a size, it is once, few, many or the class of an expanded clone; other rows omit it.

>TRBD1|.|TRBJ2-5|TRBV9
TGTGCCAGCAGCGTAGGGGGGGACAGGCTCCAAGAGACCCAGTACTTC
CASSVGGDRLQETQYF
>.|.|TRBJ2-7|TRBV6-2/TRBV6-3
TGTGCCAGCAGTTCGGCAGGATCAGATTACGAGCAGTACTTC
CASSSAGSDYEQYF
>TRBD1|.|TRBJ2-2|TRBV5-4
TGTGCCAGCAGCCACTCTCGGACAGGGGCCCCCGGGGAGCTGTTTTTT
CASSHSRTGAPGELFF
>.|.|TRBJ2-5|TRBV21-1
TGTGCCAGCAGCCCAGGGGACGGGCGGGGGGCCCATTGTTTAGAGACCCAGTACTTC
CASSPGDGRGAHCLETQYF
>TRBD2|.|TRBJ2-3|TRBV9
TGTGCCAGCAGCCAAACTAGCGGGAGGGTTGTGGCAGATACGCAGTATTTT
CASSQTSGRVVADTQYF
>.|.|TRBJ1-5|TRBV3-1/TRBV3-2
TGTGCCAGCAGCCAAGTGGAGGGGCGACCCAATCAGCCCCAGCATTTT
CASSQVEGRPNQPQHF
>TRBD1|.|TRBJ2-5|TRBV28
TGTGCCAGCAGTTTAAGACAGGGGGAAGAGACCCAGTACTTC
CASSLRQGEETQYF
>.|.|TRBJ2-5|TRBV5-1
TGCGCCAGCAGCTCGTCCCCCGAAGAGACCCAGTACTTC
CASSSSPEETQYF
>.|.|TRBJ2-7|TRBV18
TGTGCCAGCTCACCGACAGTAAGCTCCTACGAGCAGTACTTC
CASSPTVSSYEQYF
>.|.|TRBJ2-7|TRBV5-1
TGCGCCAGCAGCCGACAGGATCGGGACGAGCAGTACTTC
CASSRQDRDEQYF
>.|.|TRBJ2-3|TRBV2
TGTGCCAGCGGACTCATCCGAGGCACAGATACGCAGTATTTT
CASGLIRGTDTQYF
>TRBD1|.|TRBJ1-4|TRBV19
TGTGCCAGTAGCTTCGGACAGGTTTATGAAAAACTGTTTTTT
CASSFGQVYEKLFF
>TRBD2|.|TRBJ2-3|TRBV9
TGTGCCAGCAGCAAGGGACTAGCGGGAGTGGGAGATACGCAGTATTTT
CASSKGLAGVGDTQYF
>.|.|TRBJ2-6|TRBV29-1
TGCAGCGTGACCCAGGGGAGCTCTGGGGCCAACGTCCTGACTTTC
CSVTQGSSGANVLTF
>.|few|TRBJ2-2|TRBV2
TGTGCCAGCAGGAGGGACACTTCCTCCACCGGGGAGCTGTTTTTT
CASRRDTSSTGELFF
>TRBD2|.|TRBJ2-3|TRBV5-1
TGCGCCAGCAGCTTGCCAGGGACTAGTGGGGGGACAGATACGCAGTATTTT
CASSLPGTSGGTDTQYF
>.|.|TRBJ1-2|TRBV7-9
TGTGCCAGCAGCTTTCCAGGGGTTGGGTATGGCTACACCTTC
CASSFPGVGYGYTF
>.|.|TRBJ1-3|TRBV14
TGTGCCAGCAGCCAAGATTTCCTTGCGGGAAACACCATATATTTT
CASSQDFLAGNTIYF
>TRBD2|once|TRBJ2-6|TRBV5-4
TGTGCCAGCAGCCTCGTAGCGGGGGGAGGGGCCAACGTCCTGACTTTC
CASSLVAGGGANVLTF
>.|.|TRBJ2-1|TRBV10-3
TGTGCCATCAGTGCCGGGTCAACGGGAAACAATGAGCAGTTCTTC
CAISAGSTGNNEQFF
>TRBD2|.|TRBJ2-2|TRBV10-3
TGTGCCATCACCCCAGGACTAGCGAAGAACACCGGGGAGCTGTTTTTT
CAITPGLAKNTGELFF
>.|once|TRBJ1-1|TRBV19
TGTGCCAGTAGTATACGAAACAGCCAGAACACTGAAGCTTTCTTT
CASSIRNSQNTEAFF
>.|.|TRBJ2-3|TRBV7-6
TGTGCCAGCAGCTTAGCGCGGCCCCCATGGGATACGCAGTATTTT
CASSLARPPWDTQYF
>TRBD2|.|TRBJ2-1|TRBV6-2/TRBV6-3
TGTGCCAGCAGTTATTTTACTAGCGGGGGACTTGAGCAGTTCTTC
CASSYFTSGGLEQFF
>.|.|TRBJ1-1|TRBV10-3
TGTGCCATCAGTGCCCACTCCGGGGAGGGGAACACTGAAGCTTTCTTT
CAISAHSGEGNTEAFF
>.|.|TRBJ1-2|TRBV19
TGTGCCAGTAGTATGGACACCCGCCCCGGTGGCTACACCTTC
CASSMDTRPGGYTF
>.|.|TRBJ1-5|TRBV7-8
TGTGCCAGCAGCTTAGGACAGCCTAGCAATCAGCCCCAGCATTTT
CASSLGQPSNQPQHF
>TRBD2|.|TRBJ2-1|TRBV2
TGTGCCAGCAACCCCGGACTAGCGATTGGATATGAGCAGTTCTTC
CASNPGLAIGYEQFF
>.|.|TRBJ1-6|TRBV9
TGTGCCAGCAGCAAGGGAGACCATTATTCACCCCTCCACTTT
CASSKGDHYSPLHF
>.|.|TRBJ2-7|TRBV30
TGTGCCTGGAGTGCCCACGGGAGCGGTCTGAGGAGCTACGAGCAGTACTTC
CAWSAHGSGLRSYEQYF
>TRBD2|.|TRBJ2-5|TRBV7-8
TGTGCCAGCAGCTCTCGAGGGGGTAGCGGGGCAGAGACCCAGTACTTC
CASSSRGGSGAETQYF
>.|.|TRBJ1-2|TRBV30
TGTGCCTGGAGTGGGCAGAACTATGGCTACACCTTC
CAWSGQNYGYTF
>TRBD1|few|TRBJ2-5|TRBV19
TGTGCCAGTAGATCCGGGACAGGCATAGGGACCCAGTACTTC
CASRSGTGIGTQYF
>TRBD1|.|TRBJ1-2|TRBV2
TGTGCCAGCAGTAACAGGGGGCGAGGCTATGGCTACACCTTC
CASSNRGRGYGYTF
>.|.|TRBJ2-5|TRBV2
TGTGCCAGCAGCCGGGACACCAGAGAGACCCAGTACTTC
CASSRDTRETQYF
>.|.|TRBJ2-3|TRBV9
TGTGCCAGCAGTCCACCGAGTAACGGGGATACGCAGTATTTT
CASSPPSNGDTQYF
>.|.|TRBJ1-6|TRBV10-2
TGCGCCAGCAGTGAGTCCGGGGGGTCACCCCTCCACTTT
CASSESGGSPLHF
>TRBD1|.|TRBJ1-5|TRBV7-2
TGTGCCAGCAGCTTACAGGGGGCCGAAGGGCCCCAGCATTTT
CASSLQGAEGPQHF
>.|few|TRBJ1-5|TRBV19
TGTGCCAGTAGTAAGGCCAGGGGATCGGTTCAGCCCCAGCATTTT
CASSKARGSVQPQHF
>TRBD2|.|TRBJ2-3|TRBV9
TGTGCCAGCAGCGTAGGAGCGGGAGGGCCGGATACGCAGTATTTT
CASSVGAGGPDTQYF
>TRBD1|.|TRBJ2-7|TRBV7-2
TGTGCCAGCAGCGAGAACAGGGGGCCCCTCTACGAGCAGTACTTC
CASSENRGPLYEQYF
>.|.|TRBJ2-7|TRBV9
TGTGCCAGCAGCGTAAGCCCAGGGGGGAGAACCTACGAGCAGTACTTC
CASSVSPGGRTYEQYF
>.|.|TRBJ1-6|TRBV7-3
TGTGCCAGCAGCAAACAGGGAACGGGGAATTCACCCCTCCACTTT
CASSKQGTGNSPLHF
>TRBD1|.|TRBJ1-6|TRBV19
TGTGCCAGTACTAACCGACAGGGGCGGAATTCACCCCTCCACTTT
CASTNRQGRNSPLHF
>.|.|TRBJ2-3|TRBV3-1/TRBV3-2
TGTGCCAGCAGCCGGACGAGCGGGCTGACGAATACGCAGTATTTT
CASSRTSGLTNTQYF
>.|.|TRBJ2-3|TRBV6-6
TGTGCCAGCAGTTACCCCGGCACAGATACGCAGTATTTT
CASSYPGTDTQYF
>.|.|TRBJ2-1|TRBV9
TGTGCCAGCAGCCCACAGGTGGGCGATGAGCAGTTCTTC
CASSPQVGDEQFF
>TRBD1|.|TRBJ1-6|TRBV19
TGTGCCAGTAGTCCGGAACCGACAGGGTATAATTCACCCCTCCACTTT
CASSPEPTGYNSPLHF
>.|.|TRBJ2-1|TRBV5-4
TGTGCCAGCAGCCCCCCAAAGCCGAGTTACAATGAGCAGTTCTTC
CASSPPKPSYNEQFF
>.|.|TRBJ2-7|TRBV28
TGTGCCAGCGCAACAGGGCCCTACGAGCAGTACTTC
CASATGPYEQYF
>TRBD2|.|TRBJ2-3|TRBV24-1
TGTGCCACCAGTAGGGGATCACTAGCGGCGACCACAGATACGCAGTATTTT
CATSRGSLAATTDTQYF
>TRBD1|.|TRBJ2-7|TRBV23-1
TGCGCCACCACGACCGGGACAGGGGGTAAAGACTACTCCTACGAGCAGTACTTC
CATTTGTGGKDYSYEQYF
>.|.|TRBJ2-1|TRBV19
TGTGCCAGTAGTATAGAGGGGGCGCAAAATGAGCAGTTCTTC
CASSIEGAQNEQFF
>.|.|TRBJ2-3|TRBV6-5
TGTGCCAGCAGATCCCCGAGTGGCACAGATACGCAGTATTTT
CASRSPSGTDTQYF
>TRBD2|.|TRBJ2-3|TRBV5-4
TGTGCCAGCAGCTTCAATAAACTAGCGGGAGGGAGCACAGATACGCAGTATTTT
CASSFNKLAGGSTDTQYF